This T cell receptor (beta chain) was sequenced during a study of Ad26.COV2.S vaccination and SARS-CoV-2 variants. On the study more broadly: The authors gave Ad26.COV2.S intramuscularly, either once or twice 56 days apart. Overall study findings and caveats: Non-spike TCR breadth showed similarity between vaccine and placebo recipients. Measurements of TCR breadth and depth may have given underestimates of the total T cell responses.

Sample treatment: some 20 received Ad26.COV2.S at low or high dose, single or two shots; roughly 5 received placebo; per-sample allocation not given. The samples were gathered on day 63 after the first injection of vaccine or placebo. An adult of 18-55 years in Boston served as donor. The method was immunoSEQ multiplex PCR; TCRdb's version includes in-frame clones alone and lacks a portion of them. Of 300,000 to 350,000 clones listed, about 86% are singletons. This clone was counted between two and nine times. Its target is not known. Germline CDR1 is LNHDA and CDR2 is SQIVND (reference sequence). This CDR3 is 15 amino acids long. Trimming took 7 bases from V and 4 from J, leaving 19 bases between them.

The specimen comprised peripheral blood, sampled in a trial of Ad26.COV2.S vaccine versus placebo. The origin of this receptor is a person aged 18-65 years who received the Ad26.COV2.S COVID-19 vaccine or a placebo. The rearrangement uses TRBV19 and TRBJ1-2, with D unclear. DNA of the CDR3: TGTGCCAGTACCCTTCGGGCAGGATACCTCTATGGCTACACCTTC. Protein sequence: CASTLRAGYLYGYTF.